The clone carrying this T cell receptor (beta chain) was observed once. Germline CDR1 MNHEY, CDR2 SVGEGT. The ends were cut back, 5 bases at V and 2 bases at J, with 6 bases in the middle. The CDR3 consists of 12 residues. This record belongs to a study of blood T cell repertoires in COVID-19. Study context: Italy, Spain and the United States were the sources of the convalescent and acute COVID-19 samples. T cells, B-cell-depleted T cells, or PBMCs supplied cDNA or gDNA.

Per the original methods: Amplification of reference gene primers provided the estimated nucleated cell counts. The method was immunoSEQ multiplex PCR; TCRdb's version includes in-frame clones alone and lacks a portion of them. Clonal size and the V and J genes are those of that table, whereas D and trimming came from the DNA. This repertoire shows roughly 200,000 clones, about 88% found once; its top ten account for 15% to 20%. The material sequenced was peripheral blood. J is TRBJ1-2 and V is TRBV6-2 or TRBV6-3; weak D call: TRBD1 (6 bases). The clonotype originates from a man aged 50 to 59 with COVID-19, enrolled during active disease. CDR3 DNA: TGTGCCAGCAGTGACAGGAACTATGGCTACACCTTC. This gives the protein CASSDRNYGYTF.